A single sample gave rise to the 14 T cell receptor beta chains below, sequenced in a study of yellow fever vaccine responses in identical twins. TCRdb reprocessed the RT-PCR reads via MiXCR and lists one record per CDR3 protein. The sample records a few thousand distinct CDR3 sequences, over 75% being singletons. The sequencing here drew on T cells from blood (PBMCs), unsorted or a sorted subset (not recorded which), taken before or after yellow fever vaccination (not recorded which). The receptors were gathered from a young woman who received the yellow fever vaccine.

V is TRBV11-3 and J is TRBJ1-4; D is unclear. CDR1 SGHNT and CDR2 YENEEA come from the germline V gene. This CDR3 region has 16 residues. Trimming left V 1 base short and J 0 bases short, with 9 bases between. The CDR3 sequence is CASSLGSYATNEKLFF. The CDR3 region has the DNA TGTGCCAGCAGCTTAGGGTCATACGCAACTAATGAAAAACTGTTTTTT.

In its sample, this clonotype was seen a few times. The J gene is TRBJ1-6, the V gene TRBV5-4, with D tentatively TRBD1 (5 bases). The CDR3 contains 14 residues. Trimming stripped 1 base from V and 5 bases from J, with 7 bases between. Germline V gene lookup returns CDR1 SGHNT and CDR2 YYREEE (reference sequence). Here the CDR3 DNA reads TGTGCCAGCAGCTTGAGAGGGGATAATTCACCCCTCCACTTT. It is translated as CASSLRGDNSPLHF. Using reference TRBV5-4 and TRBJ1-6 for the parts outside the CDR3, the full variable domain is ETGVTQSPTHLIKTRGQQVTLRCSSQSGHNTVSWYQQALGQGPQFIFQYYREEENGRGNFPPRFSGLQFPNYSSELNVNALELDDSALYLCASSLRGDNSPLHFGNGTRLTVT.

This chain uses TRBV11-3 with TRBJ2-3, with TRBD2 as a possible D gene (6 bases). V lost 7 bases and J lost 4, with 15 bases in between. The CDR3 length is 14 residues. Per the germline V gene, CDR1 is SGHNT and CDR2 is YENEEA. Written as DNA, the CDR3 is TGTGCCAGCACCCATCCATCGGGAGCAGATACGCAGTATTTT. Amino acid sequence: CASTHPSGADTQYF. Looking up the rest from reference TRBV11-3 and TRBJ2-3 gives the full variable domain: EAGVVQSPRYKIIEKKQPVAFWCNPISGHNTLYWYLQNLGQGPELLIRYENEEAVDDSQLPKDRFSAERLKGVDSTLKIQPAELGDSAVYLCASTHPSGADTQYFGPGTRLTVL.

V is TRBV15 and J is TRBJ2-7; a weak D match, TRBD1 (5 bases). CDR1 is LNHNV and CDR2 is YYDKDF in the germline V gene (reference sequence). V was shortened by 3 bases and J by 0 bases, with 12 bases between the two germline ends. The CDR3 extends over 15 amino acids. The CDR3, as DNA: TGTGCCACCAGCAGGGCGGACACCAACTCCTACGAGCAGTACTTC. Its translation: CATSRADTNSYEQYF.

This chain links TRBV29-1 with TRBJ2-1, with TRBD1 as a possible D gene (5 bases). Germline CDR1 and CDR2: SQVTM and ANQGSEA. Trimming pared 5 bases from V and 2 bases from J, leaving 7 bases between. There are 12 residues in the CDR3. The CDR3 is CSVPTAYNEQFF. In DNA, the CDR3 is TGCAGCGTTCCGACAGCCTACAATGAGCAGTTCTTC.

This rearrangement joins TRBV6-5 to TRBJ2-3, with 10 bases aligning to TRBD2. CDR1 MNHEY and CDR2 SVGAGI come from the germline V gene. V shed 2 bases and J 4 bases; nucleotides not matched to a gene: 6. This CDR3 comprises 16 residues. CDR3 DNA: TGTGCCAGCAGTTACGCCCTAGCGGGAGTGGCAGATACGCAGTATTTT. Its translation is CASSYALAGVADTQYF.

This chain joins TRBV3-1 and TRBJ1-5; tentatively, D is TRBD1 (6 bases). The CDR3 extends over 14 amino acids. CDR1 is LGHDT and CDR2 is YNNKEL in the germline V gene (reference sequence). V dropped 4 bases and J dropped 3 bases, with 10 bases sitting between them. CDR3 bases: TGTGCCAGCAGCCTCGACAGGCTCAATCAGCCCCAGCATTTT. Amino acid sequence: CASSLDRLNQPQHF.

In its sample, this clonotype was seen once. The chain couples TRBV20-1 to TRBJ2-7, with D perhaps TRBD1 (6 bases). Germline values: CDR1 DFQATT, CDR2 SNEGSKA (reference sequence). The CDR3 contains 12 residues. Trimming cost V 6 bases and J 3 bases, with 12 bases left between them. CDR3 DNA sequence: TGCAGTGCCGGACAGAGGCTCTACGAGCAGTACTTC. Its protein product is CSAGQRLYEQYF.

The count of this clonotype is one. This chain links TRBV18 with TRBJ2-7, with D possibly matching TRBD2 (5 bases). The CDR3 spans 14 residues. Trimming removed 2 bases from V and 0 bases from J, with 8 bases in between. Germline-derived CDR1 and CDR2 are KGHSH and LQKENI. CDR3 coding DNA: TGTGCCAGCTCACCAATTCGGGACTCCTACGAGCAGTACTTC. It is translated as CASSPIRDSYEQYF.

The chain combines TRBV29-1 with TRBJ2-7; D is unclear. The ends were cut back, 4 bases at V and 2 bases at J, with 12 bases in the middle. Germline assignment: CDR1 SQVTM and CDR2 ANQGSEA. The CDR3 runs to 13 residues. CDR3 amino acids: CSVGDSGTYEQYF. In nucleotides, the CDR3 is TGCAGCGTTGGAGATTCAGGTACCTACGAGCAGTACTTC.

V and J are TRBV6-2 or TRBV6-3 and TRBJ2-3, with 10 bases matching TRBD2. Trimming removed 4 bases from V and 1 base from J; junction bases left unmatched: 5. Per germline, CDR1 MNHEY and CDR2 SVGEGT. The CDR3 sequence is 16 residues long. CDR3 DNA sequence: TGTGCCAGCAGTTCGCCAGCGGGAGGGGGCACAGATACGCAGTATTTT. It specifies CASSSPAGGGTDTQYF.

CDR3: CASSQRDREAFF. For the CDR3, the DNA is TGCGCCAGCAGTCAAAGGGACAGGGAAGCTTTCTTT. This chain links TRBV23-1 with TRBJ1-1, with 8 bases lining up with TRBD1. TRBV23-1 is flagged as an ORF with uncertain function. The V and J ends lost 2 bases and 8 bases, in that order; junction bases with no gene match: 1. CDR3 size: 12 residues.

This sequence joins TRBV7-9 and TRBJ1-2; no reliable D call. The germline gives CDR1 SEHNR, CDR2 FQNEAQ (reference sequence). The CDR3 has 12 residues. Trimming pared 1 base from V and 8 bases from J, leaving 8 bases between. CDR3 residues: CASSLGEGGYTF. The CDR3 DNA follows: TGTGCCAGCAGCTTAGGAGAAGGCGGCTACACCTTC.

In its sample, this clonotype was seen once. J is TRBJ2-2 and V is TRBV13; TRBD1 agrees at 8 bases. The CDR3 is 15 amino acids. V was pared by 7 bases and J by 3 bases, with 7 bases of the junction left unmatched. Germline CDR1 and CDR2: PRHDT and FYEKMQ (reference sequence). CDR3 nucleotides: TGTGCCAGCACCTTGGACAGGGTGTACACCGGGGAGCTGTTTTTT. Its translation is CASTLDRVYTGELFF.